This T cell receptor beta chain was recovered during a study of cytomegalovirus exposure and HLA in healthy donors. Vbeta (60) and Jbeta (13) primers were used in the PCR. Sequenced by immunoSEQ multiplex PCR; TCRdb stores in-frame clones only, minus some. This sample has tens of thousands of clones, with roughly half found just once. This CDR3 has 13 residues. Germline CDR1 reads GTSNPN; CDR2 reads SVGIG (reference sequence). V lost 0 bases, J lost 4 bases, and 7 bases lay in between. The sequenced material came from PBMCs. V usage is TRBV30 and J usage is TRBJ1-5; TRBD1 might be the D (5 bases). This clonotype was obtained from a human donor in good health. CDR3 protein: CAWSVRGNQPQHF. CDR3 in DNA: TGTGCCTGGAGTGTAAGGGGTAATCAGCCCCAGCATTTT.